A few counts support the clone carrying this T cell receptor (beta chain). Its antigen remains unknown. The sample comes from a study of cytomegalovirus exposure and HLA in healthy donors. Overall study results and limits: Compared with the roughly 700-donor mean, an Asian-associated ancestry cluster reportedly had fewer N-insertions, according to a later analysis. There was a cluster of highly shared sequence variants that was likely a sequencing artifact. Most TCR beta V segments were productive about 87% or about 30% of the time in an earlier analysis. Rarity held for most TCR sequences, but there were some public TCRs that occurred in many donors.

V lost 0 bases, J lost 3 bases, and 8 bases stayed unmatched. This CDR3 has 17 amino acids. The germline V gene has CDR1 MGHRA and CDR2 YSYEKL. The study ran its PCR with 60 Vbeta and 13 Jbeta primers. The assay was immunoSEQ multiplex PCR, and TCRdb's table has in-frame clones only and misses some. In the table there are around 200,000 clones, around 70% of which are singletons. The rearrangement uses TRBV4-1 and TRBJ2-3; 8 positions match TRBD2. This sequence was found in a man in his forties in good health and CMV-seropositive. The sequencing sample was made of PBMCs. CDR3 loop: CASSQEPAGGRTDTQYF. The DNA of the CDR3 is TGCGCCAGCAGCCAAGAGCCGGCGGGGGGCAGGACAGATACGCAGTATTTT.